These T cell receptor beta chains were read from a single sample in a study of identical twins. From the 5' RACE reads, TCRdb called clonotypes with MiXCR, one entry per CDR3 protein. The table has approximately 690,000 distinct CDR3 sequences, approximately 6.1% seen once. Sequenced sample: naive T cells sorted from blood. Receptors originate from a man between 18 and 35 years old in good health. Both conserved end residues are part of each CDR3. The D gene is left open where the match is weak. Only some rows state a clone size, as once, few, many or a class for expanded clones.

j_call d_call v_call clone_size cdr3_nt cdr3_aa
TRBJ1-2 NA TRBV6-1 NA TGTGCCAGCAGAGACTTTTACAGGATTACTAACTATGGCTACACCTTC CASRDFYRITNYGYTF
TRBJ1-2 NA TRBV2 NA TGTGCCAGCAGTGATGCAAGGGACTATGGCTACACCTTC CASSDARDYGYTF
TRBJ2-1 TRBD2 TRBV4-2 many TGTGCCAGCAGCCAAGAGGCGACACCGGGAGGATACAATGAGCAGTTCTTC CASSQEATPGGYNEQFF
TRBJ1-1 TRBD1 TRBV5-1 few TGCGCCAGCAGCTTGGCCCCTCGGGACAGGCTGAGGGACACTGAAGCTTTCTTT CASSLAPRDRLRDTEAFF
TRBJ2-2 TRBD2 TRBV5-1 NA TGCGCCAGCCGTGGACTAGCGGGAGCCGGGGAGCTGTTTTTT CASRGLAGAGELFF
TRBJ2-7 NA TRBV6-6 many TGTGCCAGCAGTTTTAGCCCAACCTACGAGCAGTACTTC CASSFSPTYEQYF
TRBJ2-3 NA TRBV5-1 many TGCGCCAGCAGTGGACGGCAGAGCACAGATACGCAGTATTTT CASSGRQSTDTQYF
TRBJ2-7 NA TRBV5-1 few TGCGCCAGCAGCGTCCTAGAAGGCTACTTC CASSVLEGYF
TRBJ2-1 NA TRBV11-2 few TGTGCCAGCAGCTTTTCCCAGGGCTACAATGAGCAGTTCTTC CASSFSQGYNEQFF
TRBJ2-3 NA TRBV6-1 many TGTGCCAGCAGGGGGACTGACGTAGATACGCAGTATTTT CASRGTDVDTQYF
TRBJ2-4 NA TRBV5-1 NA TGCGCCAGCAGCTTGGTCTCCCCAGAAAACATTCAGTACTTC CASSLVSPENIQYF
TRBJ1-5 NA TRBV5-1 many TGCGCCAGCAGGCAGGAGGGGCTTAATCAGCCCCAGCATTTT CASRQEGLNQPQHF
TRBJ2-3 NA TRBV7-9 NA TGTGCCAGCAGCCCACCCCAGGGATCGTCAGATACGCAGTATTTT CASSPPQGSSDTQYF
TRBJ2-7 TRBD2 TRBV7-2 NA TGTGCCAGCAGCTTAGGGACTAGCGGGAGGGCCTACGAGCAGTACTTC CASSLGTSGRAYEQYF
TRBJ2-5 NA TRBV28 few TGTGCCAGCAGTGCAAGGTCCCCAGAGACCCAGTACTTC CASSARSPETQYF
TRBJ2-5 TRBD2 TRBV29-1 many TGCAGCGTTGATGGCGGGAGGGTAGTGGAGACCCAGTACTTC CSVDGGRVVETQYF
TRBJ2-5 TRBD2 TRBV5-1 few TGCGCCAGCAGCCTGGGGGGGGTCGTCCCGATAGCGGTACAAGAGACCCAGTACTTC CASSLGGVVPIAVQETQYF
TRBJ2-3 NA TRBV29-1 many TGCAGCGCCCAGTGGGATACGCAGTATTTT CSAQWDTQYF
TRBJ2-4 TRBD2 TRBV20-1 NA TGCAGTGCTAGACACCACCTACTAGCGGGAAAAAACATTCAGTACTTC CSARHHLLAGKNIQYF
TRBJ2-6 TRBD2 TRBV10-3 many TGTGCCATCAGTGAGTCGGAGGCGGGAGGGCCCTCCTCTGGGGCCAACGTCCTGACTTTC CAISESEAGGPSSGANVLTF
TRBJ2-4 TRBD1 TRBV18 many TGTGCCAGCTCACCGGATCCGGGGACAGGAAAAAACATTCAGTACTTC CASSPDPGTGKNIQYF
TRBJ1-1 NA TRBV7-9 few TGTGCCAGCAGCGTAGGGGGGCAGAGAATGAACACTGAAGCTTTCTTT CASSVGGQRMNTEAFF
TRBJ2-5 NA TRBV10-3 many TGTGCCATCAGTGAGCGCCCTAAAGGAGAGACCCAGTACTTC CAISERPKGETQYF
TRBJ2-2 NA TRBV12-3/TRBV12-4 few TGTGCCAGCAGTCGGCGGGTAGCGGAAAACACCGGGGAGCTGTTTTTT CASSRRVAENTGELFF
TRBJ2-1 TRBD1 TRBV20-1 many TGCAGTGCTAATTCAGGGGGTGAGCAGTTCTTC CSANSGGEQFF
TRBJ2-3 TRBD2 TRBV6-2/TRBV6-3 NA TGTGCCAGCGACCCCCCCGCGACTAGCGGCACGCGCCCTGGTAGCACAGATACGCAGTATTTT CASDPPATSGTRPGSTDTQYF
TRBJ2-1 TRBD2 TRBV11-2 NA TGTGCCAGCAGCGATGTAGCGGGAGTAGGCAATGAGCAGTTCTTC CASSDVAGVGNEQFF
TRBJ2-7 TRBD2 TRBV14 few TGTGCCAGCAGCCCCATTTCGGGAGGGCTCTACGAGCAGTACTTC CASSPISGGLYEQYF